These T cell receptor beta chains were read from a single sample in a study of T cell responses to AZD1222 COVID-19 vaccine. Sequencing was performed with immunoSEQ multiplex PCR; in TCRdb, only in-frame clones are kept and a portion is missing. This sample has 85,000 to 90,000 clones, with about nine tenths found just once. The source was peripheral blood, collected on day 0 of AZD1222 vaccination. The receptors here all came from an adult in good health. Each CDR3 is given with its conserved first and last residue. Each record gives: J gene, clone size, V gene, D gene, CDR3 DNA, CDR3 protein. D genes are given only for firm matches. Clone size is given for some rows only: seen once, a few or many times, or a class if the clone is expanded.

>TRBJ2-7|few|TRBV7-9|NA
TGTGCCACCGGTAGTGCGGGGGCGCGGTACGAGCAGTACTTC
CATGSAGARYEQYF
>TRBJ1-4|NA|TRBV7-8|NA
TGTGCCAGCACCCTAGGGCAGGGGAAAGGTGAAAAACTGTTTTTT
CASTLGQGKGEKLFF
>TRBJ2-6|NA|TRBV6-1|NA
TGTGCCAGCAGTGAAGCAGGAGGGGGGGTCTTGGTGGCTGGGGCCAACGTCCTGACTTTC
CASSEAGGGVLVAGANVLTF
>TRBJ2-7|NA|TRBV10-3|NA
TGTGCCCTACTACCCGGGCAGGGGTCCTACGAGCAGTACTTC
CALLPGQGSYEQYF
>TRBJ2-7|NA|TRBV2|TRBD1
TGTGCCAGCTCCGGGACAGGGGGCTGGAACGAGCAGTACTTC
CASSGTGGWNEQYF
>TRBJ2-1|NA|TRBV7-3|TRBD2
TGTGCCAGCAGCTCAACTAGCGACGAGCAGTTCTTC
CASSSTSDEQFF
>TRBJ2-2|NA|TRBV6-2/TRBV6-3|NA
TGTGCCAGCAGTTACGTTACCGGGGAGCTGTTTTTT
CASSYVTGELFF
>TRBJ1-5|NA|TRBV10-1|NA
TGCGCCAGCAGTGAGTCCAGGGCCCAGCCCCAGCATTTT
CASSESRAQPQHF
>TRBJ2-3|NA|TRBV5-1|NA
TGCGCCAGCAGCTTGGAGGGCGACACCCGCACAGATACGCAGTATTTT
CASSLEGDTRTDTQYF
>TRBJ1-1|NA|TRBV6-5|NA
TGTGCCAGCAGCAACAGGGTACTACAAGCTTTCTTT
CASSNRVLQAFF
>TRBJ1-4|NA|TRBV27|NA
TGTGCCAGCAGTTTATCTGGAGGCCCAGCAACTAATGAAAAACTGTTTTTT
CASSLSGGPATNEKLFF
>TRBJ1-4|NA|TRBV30|NA
TGTGCCTGGTCTGGGAATGAAAAACTGTTTTTT
CAWSGNEKLFF
>TRBJ2-3|NA|TRBV15|NA
TGTGCCACCAGCAGAGATCTTCCTAGCACAGATACGCAGTATTTT
CATSRDLPSTDTQYF
>TRBJ1-4|NA|TRBV5-5|TRBD1
TGTGCCAGCAGGAGGGGGCAGTCTAATGAAAAACTGTTTTTT
CASRRGQSNEKLFF
>TRBJ2-1|NA|TRBV7-3|NA
TGTGCCAGCAGCCCCCAGGGGAAAGAGCAGTTCTTC
CASSPQGKEQFF
>TRBJ1-1|few|TRBV5-4|TRBD1
TGTGCCAGCAGCCCAGGGGGAAACACTGAAGCTTTCTTT
CASSPGGNTEAFF
>TRBJ2-7|NA|TRBV11-2|TRBD1
TGTGCCAGCAGCTCGACAGGGCCCACGCAGTACTTC
CASSSTGPTQYF
>TRBJ1-5|NA|TRBV4-1|NA
TGCGCCAGCAGCCAAAGGGGGTCGGGTGGGCAGCCCCAGCATTTT
CASSQRGSGGQPQHF
>TRBJ1-3|NA|TRBV9|TRBD1
TGTGCCAGCAGCACGCGGACAGGGACTGGAAACACCATATATTTT
CASSTRTGTGNTIYF
>TRBJ1-2|NA|TRBV24-1|TRBD1
TGTGCCACCAGTGATTCCCCCTCGACAGGGGACTATGGCTACATCTTC
CATSDSPSTGDYGYIF
>TRBJ1-5|NA|TRBV19|NA
TGTGCCAGTAGGCAGGACGGATATAGCTATCAGCCCCAGCATTTT
CASRQDGYSYQPQHF
>TRBJ1-2|NA|TRBV18|NA
TGTGCCAGCTCACCAAGGGAGGGAGAGGGCTACACCTTC
CASSPREGEGYTF
>TRBJ1-2|once|TRBV11-2|NA
TGTGCCAGCAGCCGGGACCATGTACTAACTGCTGGCTACACCTTC
CASSRDHVLTAGYTF
>TRBJ2-1|NA|TRBV7-3|NA
TGTGCCAGCAGGTCCGTAGGGGGGCCTGAGGATGAGCAGTTCTTC
CASRSVGGPEDEQFF
>TRBJ2-3|NA|TRBV5-1|TRBD1
TGCGCCAGCAGGACAGGGACAGATACGCAGTATTTT
CASRTGTDTQYF
>TRBJ2-1|NA|TRBV19|TRBD2
TGTGCCAGTAGTATAAGCGGGAACTCCTACAATGAGCAGTTCTTC
CASSISGNSYNEQFF
>TRBJ2-2|NA|TRBV7-8|TRBD2
TGTGCCAGCAGCTTACTCGGGACTAGCGGGAGGAGGGCCGGGGAGCTGTTTTTT
CASSLLGTSGRRAGELFF
>TRBJ2-2|NA|TRBV19|NA
TGTGCCAGTAGTATGAGGGGCAGGGTAGACACCGGGGAGCTGTTTTTT
CASSMRGRVDTGELFF
>TRBJ2-3|NA|TRBV28|TRBD1
TGTGCCAGCAGTCCCCCAAGGACAGGGGGTTACACAGATACGCAGTATTTT
CASSPPRTGGYTDTQYF
>TRBJ1-6|NA|TRBV5-4|TRBD1
TGTGCCAGCAGCCTACAGGGGGCTTCAGTTTCACCCCTCCACTTT
CASSLQGASVSPLHF
>TRBJ1-5|NA|TRBV19|TRBD1
TGTGCCAGTAGTATCGGGACAGGCAATCAGCCCCAGCATTTT
CASSIGTGNQPQHF
>TRBJ1-3|NA|TRBV29-1|NA
TGCAGCGTTGCCGGGGCCCTCTCTGGAAACACCATATATTTT
CSVAGALSGNTIYF
>TRBJ2-7|once|TRBV27|NA
TGTGCCAGCAGTTTAGACGGACTCTACGAGCAGTACTTC
CASSLDGLYEQYF
>TRBJ2-7|NA|TRBV5-1|TRBD1
TGCGCCAGCAGCTGGGGGACAGGAGGCTACGAGCAGTACTTC
CASSWGTGGYEQYF
>TRBJ2-5|NA|TRBV5-1|NA
TGCGCCAGCAGCTTGCACGGGGAGACCCAGTACTTC
CASSLHGETQYF
>TRBJ2-5|NA|TRBV27|TRBD1
TGTGCCAGCAGCGTGGCCCCGGGACAGGAGCAAGAGACCCAGTACTTC
CASSVAPGQEQETQYF
>TRBJ2-3|NA|TRBV25-1|NA
TGTGCCAGCACAGGTGGGGGGCCCCCGACGCAGTATTTT
CASTGGGPPTQYF
>TRBJ2-1|NA|TRBV28|NA
TGTGCCAGCAGCCTGGGGGACCGCGGTCGGAATGAGCAGTTCTTC
CASSLGDRGRNEQFF
>TRBJ2-7|NA|TRBV7-2|NA
TGTGCCAGCAGCCCCGACAGGTTATCCTACGAGCAGTACTTC
CASSPDRLSYEQYF
>TRBJ2-7|NA|TRBV5-1|NA
TGCGCCAGCAGCTTGTCCCAACTAGCCTACGAGCAGTACTTC
CASSLSQLAYEQYF
>TRBJ2-5|NA|TRBV11-2|TRBD1
TGTGCCAGCAGCGGGACAGGGTGGGGGCCACAAGAGACCCAGTACTTC
CASSGTGWGPQETQYF
>TRBJ2-2|NA|TRBV3-1/TRBV3-2|TRBD1
TGTGCCAGCAGCCAAGACAGGGGGCGCTTTTCATCGAACACCGGGGAGCTGTTTTTT
CASSQDRGRFSSNTGELFF
>TRBJ1-2|NA|TRBV30|NA
TGTGCCTGGAGTGTACGAGAGAGTGATGGCTACACCTTC
CAWSVRESDGYTF
>TRBJ1-6|NA|TRBV28|NA
TGTGCCACCAAAGTGGGGTGGAGTAATTCACCCCTCCACTTT
CATKVGWSNSPLHF
>TRBJ2-7|NA|TRBV19|TRBD1
TGTGCCAGTAGACCGACAGGGACCCACGAGCAGTACTTC
CASRPTGTHEQYF
>TRBJ2-6|NA|TRBV28|NA
TGTGCCAGCAGGCGAACAGGCACTGGGGCCAACGTCCTGACTTTC
CASRRTGTGANVLTF
>TRBJ1-1|NA|TRBV3-1/TRBV3-2|TRBD1
TGTGCCAGCAGCACAGGGGGCCTAAACACTGAAGCTTTCTTT
CASSTGGLNTEAFF
>TRBJ1-2|NA|TRBV19|NA
TGTGCCAGTAGTATCGGGTACGGAGCGCGGGGCTACACCTTC
CASSIGYGARGYTF
>TRBJ1-2|once|TRBV2|NA
TGTGCCAGCATTGGGCTGGACAACTATGGCTACACCTTC
CASIGLDNYGYTF
>TRBJ1-1|NA|TRBV7-2|NA
TGTGCCAGCAGACATGCCTTGAACACTGAAGCTTTCTTT
CASRHALNTEAFF
>TRBJ1-3|NA|TRBV30|NA
TGTGCCTGGAATGGTGTCAGGGTGGACTCTGGAAACACCATATATTTT
CAWNGVRVDSGNTIYF
>TRBJ1-3|NA|TRBV29-1|NA
TGCAGCGTTGAAAGCACTGGAAACACCATATATTTT
CSVESTGNTIYF
>TRBJ1-6|NA|TRBV19|NA
TGTGCCAGTAGTACTCAGACAGGTGCTAATTCACCCCTCCACTTT
CASSTQTGANSPLHF
>TRBJ2-5|NA|TRBV28|NA
TGTGCCAGCGGCTCCGTTCAGGAGACCCAGTACTTC
CASGSVQETQYF
>TRBJ1-5|NA|TRBV30|TRBD1
TGTGCCTGGAGTGTATGGGGGACAGGGGGCAATCAGCCCCAGCATTTT
CAWSVWGTGGNQPQHF